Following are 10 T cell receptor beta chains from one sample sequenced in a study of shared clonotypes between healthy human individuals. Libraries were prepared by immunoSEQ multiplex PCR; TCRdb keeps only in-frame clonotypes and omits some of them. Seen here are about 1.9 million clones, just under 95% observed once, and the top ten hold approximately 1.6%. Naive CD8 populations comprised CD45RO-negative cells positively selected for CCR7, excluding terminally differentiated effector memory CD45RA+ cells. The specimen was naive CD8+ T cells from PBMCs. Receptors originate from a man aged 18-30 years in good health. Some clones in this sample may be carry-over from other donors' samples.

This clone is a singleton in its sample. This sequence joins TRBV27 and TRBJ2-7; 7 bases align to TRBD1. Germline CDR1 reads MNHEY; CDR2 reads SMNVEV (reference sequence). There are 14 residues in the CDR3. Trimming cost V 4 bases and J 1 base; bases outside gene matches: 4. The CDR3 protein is CASSYRGPSYEQYF. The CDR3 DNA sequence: TGTGCCAGCAGTTACAGGGGCCCGTCCTACGAGCAGTACTTC.

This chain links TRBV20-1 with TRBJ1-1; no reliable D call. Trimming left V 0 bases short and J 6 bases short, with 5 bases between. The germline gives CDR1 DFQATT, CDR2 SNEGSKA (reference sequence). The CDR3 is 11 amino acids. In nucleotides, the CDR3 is TGCAGTGCTAGAGACGGCCCTGAAGCTTTCTTT. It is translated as CSARDGPEAFF.

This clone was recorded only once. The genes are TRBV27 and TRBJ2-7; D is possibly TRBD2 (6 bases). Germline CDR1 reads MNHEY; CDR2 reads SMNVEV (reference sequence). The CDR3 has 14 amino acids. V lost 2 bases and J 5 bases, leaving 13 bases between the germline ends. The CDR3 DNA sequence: TGTGCCAGCAGTTTAGGGGGGAGGTCTCACGAGCAGTACTTC. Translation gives CASSLGGRSHEQYF.

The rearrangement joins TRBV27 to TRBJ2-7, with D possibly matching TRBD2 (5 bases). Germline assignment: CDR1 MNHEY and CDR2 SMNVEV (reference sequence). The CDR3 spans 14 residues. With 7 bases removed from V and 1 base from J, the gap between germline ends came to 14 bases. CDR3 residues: CASNTRSGSYEQYF. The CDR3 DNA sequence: TGTGCCAGCAACACCCGCTCGGGGTCCTACGAGCAGTACTTC.

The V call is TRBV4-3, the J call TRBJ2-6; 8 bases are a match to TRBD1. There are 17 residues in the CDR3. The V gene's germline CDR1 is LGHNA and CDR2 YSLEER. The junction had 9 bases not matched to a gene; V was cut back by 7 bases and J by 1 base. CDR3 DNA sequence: TGCGCCAGCACGACCCGAAACAGGGGGTCTGGGGCCAACGTCCTGACTTTC. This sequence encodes CASTTRNRGSGANVLTF.

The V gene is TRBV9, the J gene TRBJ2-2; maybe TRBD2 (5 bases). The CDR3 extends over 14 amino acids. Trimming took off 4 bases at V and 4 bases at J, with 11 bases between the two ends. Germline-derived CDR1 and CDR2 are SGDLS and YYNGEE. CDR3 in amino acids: CASSRRDPTGELFF. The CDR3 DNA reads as TGTGCCAGCAGCCGCCGGGATCCCACCGGGGAGCTGTTTTTT.

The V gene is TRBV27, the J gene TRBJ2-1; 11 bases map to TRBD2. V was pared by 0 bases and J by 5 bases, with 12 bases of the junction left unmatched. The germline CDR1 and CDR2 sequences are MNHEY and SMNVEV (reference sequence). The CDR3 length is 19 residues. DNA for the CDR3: TGTGCCAGCAGTTTATCCCCGGGACTAGCGGCCCTAGTTGACAATGAGCAGTTCTTC. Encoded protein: CASSLSPGLAALVDNEQFF.

CDR3 loop: CASSPRGWLSSSYNEQFF. The DNA of the CDR3 is TGTGCCAGCAGTCCGCGGGGTTGGCTCTCGAGCTCCTACAATGAGCAGTTCTTC. The rearrangement joins TRBV27 to TRBJ2-1; tentative D call: TRBD2 (6 bases). Germline loops: CDR1 MNHEY, CDR2 SMNVEV (reference sequence). The CDR3 consists of 18 residues. Trimming took 5 bases from V and 0 from J, leaving 20 bases between them.

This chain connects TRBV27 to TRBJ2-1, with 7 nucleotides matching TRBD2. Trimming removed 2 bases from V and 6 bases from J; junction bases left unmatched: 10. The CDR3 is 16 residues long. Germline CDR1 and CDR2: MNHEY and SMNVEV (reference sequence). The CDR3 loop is CASSLLGASGGNEQFF. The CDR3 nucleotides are TGTGCCAGCAGTTTACTAGGGGCATCGGGGGGCAATGAGCAGTTCTTC.

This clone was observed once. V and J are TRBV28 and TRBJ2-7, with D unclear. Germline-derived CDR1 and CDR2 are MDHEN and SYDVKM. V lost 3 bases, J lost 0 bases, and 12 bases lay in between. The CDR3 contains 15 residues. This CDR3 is CASSFGGTNSYEQYF. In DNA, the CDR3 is TGTGCCAGCAGTTTTGGTGGCACCAACTCCTACGAGCAGTACTTC. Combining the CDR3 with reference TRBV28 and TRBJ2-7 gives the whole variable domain DVKVTQSSRYLVKRTGEKVFLECVQDMDHENMFWYRQDPGLGLRLIYFSYDVKMKEKGDIPEGYSVSREKKERFSLILESASTNQTSMYLCASSFGGTNSYEQYFGPGTRLTVT.